The 3 T cell receptor beta chains presented below share a single source sample, sequenced in a study of early T cells in non-severe SARS-CoV-2 infection. TCRdb called the 5' RACE reads again in MiXCR, with one record for every CDR3 protein. Here the sample spans some 64,000 distinct CDR3 sequences, 20% being singletons. The sequencing used whole blood, collected at baseline. Receptors originate from an adult who was a healthcare worker with PCR-confirmed SARS-CoV-2 infection or an uninfected control (not recorded which).

The rearrangement joins TRBV5-6 to TRBJ2-5, with D possibly being TRBD1 (5 bases). Per germline, CDR1 SGHDT and CDR2 YYEEEE. Deletions cut 2 bases from V and 5 bases from J, with 13 bases between. The CDR3 has 14 amino acids. As DNA, the CDR3 is TGTGCCAGCAGCTTAAGGGGATTGAGGGAGACCCAGTACTTC. Amino acid sequence: CASSLRGLRETQYF. The whole variable domain, remainder taken from reference TRBV5-6 and TRBJ2-5, is DAGVTQSPTHLIKTRGQQVTLRCSPKSGHDTVSWYQQALGQGPQFIFQYYEEEERQRGNFPDRFSGHQFPNYSSELNVNALLLGDSALYLCASSLRGLRETQYFGPGTRLLVL.

The CDR3 bases are TGTGCCAGCAGCTGGGGGCAGGGTGTGACCGGGGAGCTGTTTTTT. This translates into CASSWGQGVTGELFF. The rearrangement joins TRBV11-2 to TRBJ2-2, with D possibly matching TRBD1 (6 bases). The germline gives CDR1 SGHAT, CDR2 FQNNGV. The CDR3 extends over 15 amino acids. The ends were cut back, 4 bases at V and 5 bases at J, with 14 bases in the middle.

This chain joins TRBV4-2 and TRBJ1-6; D uncertain. The V gene's germline CDR1 is LGHNA and CDR2 YNFKEQ. The CDR3 runs to 15 residues. Between the trimmed V and J ends, which lost 1 base and 12 bases, there was a span of 16 bases. The CDR3 is CASSQVLGLGEPLHF. The DNA of the CDR3 is TGTGCCAGCAGCCAAGTTCTCGGACTCGGGGAACCCCTCCACTTT.